What follows are 5 T cell receptor beta chains derived from one specimen sequenced in a study of blood T cell repertoires in COVID-19 (dated by TCRdb to the early 2020s). The library was generated by the immunoSEQ multiplex PCR assay. Held by TCRdb, this immuneACCESS table contains in-frame sequences only and omits some clones. Under half of the omission traces to an unresolved V gene where checked; the cause of the rest is unknown. The sample yields just over 250,000 clones; over 75% were counted once. The ten largest clones take up roughly a tenth of the sample. The sequenced material came from peripheral blood. Receptors were obtained from a woman between 65 and 79 years old with COVID-19, enrolled during active disease.

The chain joins TRBV24-1 to TRBJ2-3; a weak D match, TRBD2 (5 bases). V lost 0 bases, J lost 5 bases, and 8 bases lay in between. CDR3 size: 14 residues. Germline CDR1 KGHDR, CDR2 SFDVKD. In nucleotides, the CDR3 is TGTGCCACCAGTGATTTGCGGGGAAGAGATACGCAGTATTTT. This sequence encodes CATSDLRGRDTQYF.

This clone was counted a few times. The chain uses TRBV19 and TRBJ2-2; D ambiguous. CDR1 and CDR2 (germline): LNHDA, SQIVND (reference sequence). The CDR3 loop spans 13 amino acids. Trimming shortened V by 3 bases and J by 4 bases, and 6 bases separated the two germline ends. Written as DNA, the CDR3 is TGTGCCAGTAGTATGGGCGTCACCGGGGAGCTGTTTTTT. Protein: CASSMGVTGELFF.

This clone has just a few counts. The chain has TRBV2 and TRBJ1-1; no clear D gene. V was trimmed by 4 bases and J by 2 bases, leaving 11 bases between them. Germline CDR1 reads SNHLY; CDR2 reads FYNNEI. The CDR3 spans 14 residues. In DNA form, the CDR3 reads TGTGCCAGCAGTGCCGGGATAGCTAACACTGAAGCTTTCTTT. Translated, it gives CASSAGIANTEAFF.

The V and J genes are TRBV6-2 or TRBV6-3 and TRBJ2-7; D may be TRBD2 (7 bases). The length of the CDR3 is 14 residues. Germline CDR1 and CDR2: MNHEY and SVGEGT. Between the trimmed V and J ends, which lost 2 bases and 2 bases, there was a span of 10 bases. This CDR3 is CASSYRRGPYEQYF. CDR3 sequence (DNA): TGTGCCAGCAGTTACCGGCGGGGGCCCTACGAGCAGTACTTC.

This clone has only one observation. This chain joins TRBV19 and TRBJ2-1; 7 positions match TRBD2. This CDR3 comprises 15 residues. Germline V gene sequence: CDR1 LNHDA, CDR2 SQIVND (reference sequence). The V gene end was trimmed by 4 bases and the J gene end by 8 bases; junction bases not matched to a gene: 11. The DNA of the CDR3 is TGTGCCAGTAGTAAGACTAGCATTAACCCATATGAGCAGTTCTTC. Amino acids: CASSKTSINPYEQFF.